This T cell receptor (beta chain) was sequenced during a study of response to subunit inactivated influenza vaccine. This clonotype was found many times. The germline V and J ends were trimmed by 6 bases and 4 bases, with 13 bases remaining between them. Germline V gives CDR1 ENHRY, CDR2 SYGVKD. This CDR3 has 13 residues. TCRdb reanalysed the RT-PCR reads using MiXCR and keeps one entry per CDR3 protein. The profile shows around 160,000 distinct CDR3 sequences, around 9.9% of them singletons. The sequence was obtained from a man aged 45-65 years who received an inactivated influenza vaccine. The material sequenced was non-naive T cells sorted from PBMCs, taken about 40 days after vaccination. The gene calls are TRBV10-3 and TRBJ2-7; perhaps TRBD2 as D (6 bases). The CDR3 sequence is CAIRRDSVYEQYF. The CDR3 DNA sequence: TGTGCCATCAGAAGGGACTCCGTATACGAGCAGTACTTC.